The T cell receptor (beta chain) under discussion was sequenced for a study of blood T cell repertoires in COVID-19. Study as a whole: Nucleic acid was either cDNA or gDNA, and it came from T cells, B-cell-depleted T cells, or PBMCs.

In the authors' workflow: Quantification of nucleated cells was approximated via reference gene primer amplification. The method was immunoSEQ multiplex PCR; TCRdb's version includes in-frame clones alone and lacks a portion of them. V, J and clone size were drawn from that table, and D and trimming were deduced from the DNA. The table has about 140,000 clones, roughly 90% seen once. Enrollment of patients from Seattle took place during active infection, with longitudinal follow-up. From germline, CDR1 is GTSNPN and CDR2 SVGIG (reference sequence). V lost 2 bases, J lost 0 bases, and 6 bases stayed unmatched. This CDR3 has 15 residues.

The receptor was derived from a human donor with COVID-19, enrolled during active disease. The donor label of this sample is uncertain. Material: peripheral blood. The chain carries TRBV30 and TRBJ1-1; 7 bases match TRBD1. In DNA form, the CDR3 reads TGTGCCTGGAGTCACCGGGACAGTTTGAACACTGAAGCTTTCTTT. Its protein product is CAWSHRDSLNTEAFF. Based on the CDR3 plus reference TRBV30 and TRBJ1-1, the full variable domain is SQTIHQWPATLVQPVGSPLSLECTVEGTSNPNLYWYRQAAGRGLQLLFYSVGIGQISSEVPQNLSASRPQDRQFILSSKKLLLSDSGFYLCAWSHRDSLNTEAFFGQGTRLTVV.